This note documents a single TCR beta chain sequence. The antigen is undetermined. The table came from immunoSEQ multiplex PCR; TCRdb's copy has only in-frame clones and leaves some out. The sample has about 310,000 clones, around 90% seen once. This specimen comes from a study of cytomegalovirus exposure and HLA in healthy donors. Overall study results and limits: The listing of roughly 160 TCR beta chains classed them as cytomegalovirus-associated. First-cohort TCR clusters tended to co-occur in the 130 or so validation repertoires, a later analysis found. Reportedly, diagnosis of cytomegalovirus status by the classifier showed high specificity and sensitivity.

Germline CDR1 LGHNA, CDR2 YSLEER. CDR3 length: 14 residues. V gave up 4 bases and J gave up 8 bases, with 17 bases separating them. This TCR was sampled from a man aged 25-45 years in good health and CMV-seronegative. The gene calls are TRBV4-3 and TRBJ1-2; perhaps TRBD1 as D (6 bases). Sequenced input: PBMCs. The CDR3 nucleotides are TGCGCCAGCAGCCGCGACCAGGGGAAGGAAGGCTACACCTTC. This gives the protein CASSRDQGKEGYTF.